This T cell receptor beta chain was identified during a study of blood T cell repertoires in COVID-19. As for the study in general: Sample material is recorded as cDNA or gDNA derived from T cells, B-cell-depleted T cells, or PBMCs.

This clone was counted a few times. Libraries were prepared by immunoSEQ multiplex PCR; TCRdb keeps only in-frame clonotypes and omits some of them. The profile covers 100,000 to 150,000 clones, with almost 70% appearing a single time and about 1.9% taken by the ten largest. Germline CDR1 SGHTA, CDR2 FQGNSA. The CDR3 is 16 residues long. V was pared by 4 bases and J by 8 bases, with 15 bases of the junction left unmatched. This TCR was recovered from a woman in her 70s with acute or convalescent COVID-19. The chain is built from TRBV7-2 and TRBJ1-2; 8 bases line up with TRBD1. The specimen sequenced was peripheral blood. The CDR3 here is CASSSNRGQVGGGYTF. CDR3 nucleotide sequence: TGTGCCAGCAGCTCGAACCGGGGACAGGTGGGGGGAGGCTACACCTTC.